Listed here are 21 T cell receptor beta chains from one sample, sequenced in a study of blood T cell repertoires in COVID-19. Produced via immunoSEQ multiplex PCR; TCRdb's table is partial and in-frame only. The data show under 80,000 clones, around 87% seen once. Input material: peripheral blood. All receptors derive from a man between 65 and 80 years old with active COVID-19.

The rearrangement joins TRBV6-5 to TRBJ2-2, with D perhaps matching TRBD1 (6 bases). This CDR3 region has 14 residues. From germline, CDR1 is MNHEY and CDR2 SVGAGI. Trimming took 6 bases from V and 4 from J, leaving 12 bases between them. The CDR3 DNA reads TGTGCCAGCAGGACTCTAGGGGGCACCGGGGAGCTGTTTTTT. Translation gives CASRTLGGTGELFF.

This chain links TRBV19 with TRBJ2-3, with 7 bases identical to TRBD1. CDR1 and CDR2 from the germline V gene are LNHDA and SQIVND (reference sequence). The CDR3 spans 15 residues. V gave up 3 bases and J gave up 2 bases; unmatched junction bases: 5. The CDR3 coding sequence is TGTGCCAGTAGTATGGGTGGGACAGACACAGATACGCAGTATTTT. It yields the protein CASSMGGTDTDTQYF.

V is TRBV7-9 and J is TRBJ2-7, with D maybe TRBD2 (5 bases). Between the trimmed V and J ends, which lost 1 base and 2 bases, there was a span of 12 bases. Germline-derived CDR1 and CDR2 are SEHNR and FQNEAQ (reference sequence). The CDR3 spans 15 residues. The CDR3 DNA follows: TGTGCCAGCAGCTTAGAGGATCTGCGGGCCTACGAGCAGTACTTC. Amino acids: CASSLEDLRAYEQYF.

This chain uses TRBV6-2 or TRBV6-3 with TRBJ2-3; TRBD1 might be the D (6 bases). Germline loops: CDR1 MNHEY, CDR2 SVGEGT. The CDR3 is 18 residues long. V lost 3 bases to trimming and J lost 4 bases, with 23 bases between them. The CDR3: CASSYGPRWGPTPDTQYF. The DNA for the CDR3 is TGTGCCAGCAGTTATGGCCCCCGATGGGGGCCCACCCCAGATACGCAGTATTTT.

The CDR3 loop reads CASSITNRATEAFF. Written as DNA, the CDR3 is TGTGCCAGCAGTATCACAAACAGGGCCACTGAAGCTTTCTTT. The chain carries TRBV7-2 and TRBJ1-1; maybe TRBD1 (6 bases). V lost 6 bases to trimming and J lost 4 bases, with 15 bases between them. This CDR3 region has 14 residues. Germline values: CDR1 SGHTA, CDR2 FQGNSA.

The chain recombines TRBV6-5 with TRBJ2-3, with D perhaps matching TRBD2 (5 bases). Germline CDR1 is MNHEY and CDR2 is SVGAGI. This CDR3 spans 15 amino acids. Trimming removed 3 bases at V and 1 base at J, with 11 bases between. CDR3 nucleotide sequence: TGTGCCAGCAGTTATATCGCGGAGGGCACAGATACGCAGTATTTT. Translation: CASSYIAEGTDTQYF.

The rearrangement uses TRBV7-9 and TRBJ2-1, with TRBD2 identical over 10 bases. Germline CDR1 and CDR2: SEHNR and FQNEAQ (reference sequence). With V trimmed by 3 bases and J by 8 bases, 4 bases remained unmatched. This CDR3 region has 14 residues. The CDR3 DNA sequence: TGTGCCAGCAGCTTGGGGCTAGCGGGGGATGAGCAGTTCTTC. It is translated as CASSLGLAGDEQFF. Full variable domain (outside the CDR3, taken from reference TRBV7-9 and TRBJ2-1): DTGVSQNPRHKITKRGQNVTFRCDPISEHNRLYWYRQTLGQGPEFLTYFQNEAQLEKSRLLSDRFSAERPKGSFSTLEIQRTEQGDSAMYLCASSLGLAGDEQFFGPGTRLTVL.

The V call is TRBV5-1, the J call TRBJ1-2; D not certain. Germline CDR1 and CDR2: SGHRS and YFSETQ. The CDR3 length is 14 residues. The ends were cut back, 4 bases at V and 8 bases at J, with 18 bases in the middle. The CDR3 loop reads CASSPTSGPGGYTF. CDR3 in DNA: TGCGCCAGCAGCCCGACTTCAGGCCCGGGAGGCTACACCTTC.

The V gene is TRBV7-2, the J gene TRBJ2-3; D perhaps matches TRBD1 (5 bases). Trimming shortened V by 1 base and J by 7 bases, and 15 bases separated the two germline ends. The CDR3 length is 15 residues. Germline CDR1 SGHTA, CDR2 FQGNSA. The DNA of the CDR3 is TGTGCCAGCAGCTTAGGGGGCCGCACTGTGAATACGCAGTATTTT. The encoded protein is CASSLGGRTVNTQYF.

The CDR3 DNA sequence: TGTGCCAGCAGCTTGGGGCGGGGGGCCTACAATGAGCAGTTCTTC. Amino acid sequence: CASSLGRGAYNEQFF. This sequence joins TRBV5-4 and TRBJ2-1, with 8 bases identical to TRBD2. The CDR3 is 15 amino acids. The ends lost 0 bases at V and 2 bases at J; junction bases unmatched: 1. From germline, CDR1 is SGHNT and CDR2 YYREEE (reference sequence).

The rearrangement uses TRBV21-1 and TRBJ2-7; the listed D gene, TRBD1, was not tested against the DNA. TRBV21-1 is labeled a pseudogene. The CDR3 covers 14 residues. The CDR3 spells CASSKGAGVSEQYF. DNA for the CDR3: TGTGCCAGCAGCAAGGGGGCAGGGGTCTCCGAGCAGTACTTC.

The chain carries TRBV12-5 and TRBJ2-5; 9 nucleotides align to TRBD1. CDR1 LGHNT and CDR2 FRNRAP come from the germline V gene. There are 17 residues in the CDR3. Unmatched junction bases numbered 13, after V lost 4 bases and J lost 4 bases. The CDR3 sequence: CASGSGVEQGARETQYF. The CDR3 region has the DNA TGTGCTAGTGGTTCGGGTGTCGAACAGGGGGCGCGAGAGACCCAGTACTTC.

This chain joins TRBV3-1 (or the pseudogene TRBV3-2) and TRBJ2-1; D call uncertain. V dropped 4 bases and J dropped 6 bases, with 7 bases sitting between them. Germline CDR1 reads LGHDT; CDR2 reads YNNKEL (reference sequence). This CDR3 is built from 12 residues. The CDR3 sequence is CASSPIPNEQFF. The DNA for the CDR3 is TGTGCCAGCAGCCCCATTCCCAATGAGCAGTTCTTC.

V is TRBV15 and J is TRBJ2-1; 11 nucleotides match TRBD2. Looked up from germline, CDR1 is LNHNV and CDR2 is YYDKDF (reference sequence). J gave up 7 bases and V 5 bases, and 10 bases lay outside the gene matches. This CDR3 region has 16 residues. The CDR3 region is CATSPRFSGRGNEQFF. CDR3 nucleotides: TGTGCCACCAGCCCCCGGTTTAGCGGGAGGGGGAATGAGCAGTTCTTC.

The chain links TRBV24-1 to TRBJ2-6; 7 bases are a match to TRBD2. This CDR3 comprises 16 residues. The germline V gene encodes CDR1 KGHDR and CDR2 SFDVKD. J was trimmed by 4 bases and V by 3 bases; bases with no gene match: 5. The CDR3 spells CATSDPGGRGANVLTF. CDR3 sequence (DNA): TGTGCCACCAGTGATCCGGGGGGTCGAGGGGCCAACGTCCTGACTTTC.

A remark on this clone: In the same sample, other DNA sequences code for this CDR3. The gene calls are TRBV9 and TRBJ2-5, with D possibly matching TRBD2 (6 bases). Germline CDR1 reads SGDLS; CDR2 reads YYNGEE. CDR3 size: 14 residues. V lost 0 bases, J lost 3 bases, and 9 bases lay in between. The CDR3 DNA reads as TGTGCCAGCAGCGTAGGGGTAGCGGAAGAGACCCAGTACTTC. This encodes CASSVGVAEETQYF.

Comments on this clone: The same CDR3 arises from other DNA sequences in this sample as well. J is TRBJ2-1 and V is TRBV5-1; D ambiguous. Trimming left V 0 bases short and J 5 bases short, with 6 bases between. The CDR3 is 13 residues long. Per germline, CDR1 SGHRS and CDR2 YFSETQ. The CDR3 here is CASSLGLDNEQFF. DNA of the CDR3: TGCGCCAGCAGCTTGGGGCTCGACAATGAGCAGTTCTTC.

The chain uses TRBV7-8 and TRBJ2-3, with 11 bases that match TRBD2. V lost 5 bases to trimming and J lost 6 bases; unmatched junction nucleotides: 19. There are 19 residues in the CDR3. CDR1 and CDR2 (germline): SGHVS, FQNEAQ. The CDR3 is CASSRGPPPSGGPRDTQYF. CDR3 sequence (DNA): TGTGCCAGCAGCCGAGGGCCTCCGCCTAGCGGGGGGCCAAGGGATACGCAGTATTTT.

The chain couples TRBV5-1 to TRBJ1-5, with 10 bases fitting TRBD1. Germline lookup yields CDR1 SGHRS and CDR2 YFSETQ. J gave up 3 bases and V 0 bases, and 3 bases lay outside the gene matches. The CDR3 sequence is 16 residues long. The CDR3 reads CASSLGDRGLNQPQHF. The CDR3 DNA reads TGCGCCAGCAGCTTGGGGGACAGGGGACTCAATCAGCCCCAGCATTTT. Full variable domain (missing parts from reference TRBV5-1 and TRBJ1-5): KAGVTQTPRYLIKTRGQQVTLSCSPISGHRSVSWYQQTPGQGLQFLFEYFSETQRNKGNFPGRFSGRQFSNSRSEMNVSTLELGDSALYLCASSLGDRGLNQPQHFGDGTRLSIL.

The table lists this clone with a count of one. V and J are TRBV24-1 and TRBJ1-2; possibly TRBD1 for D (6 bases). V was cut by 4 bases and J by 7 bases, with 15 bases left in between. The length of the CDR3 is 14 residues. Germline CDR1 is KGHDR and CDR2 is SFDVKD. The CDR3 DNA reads TGTGCCACCAGTGACCCGCGGGGGGCGGGTGGCTACACCTTC. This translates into CATSDPRGAGGYTF.

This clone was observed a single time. CDR3 DNA sequence: TGTGCCAGTAGTATCGTAGGGGCTGGAAACACCATATATTTT. Its translation is CASSIVGAGNTIYF. This chain uses TRBV19 with TRBJ1-3; tentatively, D is TRBD1 (5 bases). Germline CDR1 and CDR2: LNHDA and SQIVND (reference sequence). The CDR3 consists of 14 residues. Trimming cost V 3 bases and J 2 bases, with 8 bases left between them.